The 8 T cell receptor beta chains below all came from one sample that was sequenced in a study of blood T cell repertoires in COVID-19. The data were produced by immunoSEQ multiplex PCR, yet TCRdb's version contains in-frame clones alone and is incomplete. The table shows about 73,000 clones, with 70% to 80% occurring only once. The sequenced sample consisted of peripheral blood. The receptors come from a man between 65 and 85 years old with COVID-19, enrolled during active disease.

This chain connects TRBV4-3 to TRBJ2-3; 8 positions agree with TRBD2. J gave up 1 base and V 4 bases, and 13 bases lay outside the gene matches. This CDR3 is 18 amino acids long. Per the germline V gene, CDR1 is LGHNA and CDR2 is YSLEER. The CDR3 DNA follows: TGCGCCAGCAGCCGGATGGCGGGAGGACTCCTAGGCACAGATACGCAGTATTTT. Its protein is CASSRMAGGLLGTDTQYF.

This clone occurred a few times. V gene TRBV29-1 combines with J gene TRBJ1-2, with a weak D call TRBD1 (5 bases). The CDR3 is 13 residues long. Germline values: CDR1 SQVTM, CDR2 ANQGSEA. Trimming took off 4 bases at V and 6 bases at J, with 15 bases between the two ends. CDR3 bases: TGCAGCGTTGCGGAGGGGTGGGGAGATGGCTACACCTTC. This sequence encodes CSVAEGWGDGYTF.

This clone occurred a few times. J is TRBJ2-7 and V is TRBV15; the D gene is possibly TRBD1 (6 bases). CDR1 and CDR2 from the germline V gene are LNHNV and YYDKDF (reference sequence). The CDR3 length is 14 residues. V dropped 1 base and J dropped 4 bases, with 11 bases sitting between them. The CDR3 here is CATSRATGPYEQYF. For the CDR3, the DNA is TGTGCCACCAGCAGAGCGACAGGACCTTACGAGCAGTACTTC. Filled out from reference TRBV15 and TRBJ2-7, the complete variable domain reads DAMVIQNPRYQVTQFGKPVTLSCSQTLNHNVMYWYQQKSSQAPKLLFHYYDKDFNNEADTPDNFQSRRPNTSFCFLDIRSPGLGDTAMYLCATSRATGPYEQYFGPGTRLTVT.

This chain connects TRBV27 to TRBJ2-2; 11 bases agree with TRBD2. The CDR3 length is 18 residues. With 2 bases clipped from V and 3 bases from J, the junction kept 8 bases outside the gene matches. Germline CDR1 is MNHEY and CDR2 is SMNVEV (reference sequence). CDR3 DNA sequence: TGTGCCAGCAGTTTAAGCACTAGCGGGAGTGGGTACACCGGGGAGCTGTTTTTT. Its protein is CASSLSTSGSGYTGELFF.

This chain connects TRBV6-5 to TRBJ2-7; weak D call: TRBD1 (6 bases). The CDR3 runs 15 residues. Germline values: CDR1 MNHEY, CDR2 SVGAGI. Trimming left V 2 bases short and J 3 bases short, with 14 bases between. The CDR3 loop is CASSYTGPGNYEQYF. Here the CDR3 DNA reads TGTGCCAGCAGTTACACAGGGCCGGGAAACTACGAGCAGTACTTC.

This clone was picked up one time. The CDR3 spells CASSKDRGISETQYF. DNA of the CDR3: TGTGCCAGCAGCAAAGACAGGGGGATTTCAGAGACCCAGTACTTC. The chain joins TRBV7-2 to TRBJ2-5; 9 bases are a match to TRBD1. V lost 5 bases to trimming and J lost 4 bases; unmatched junction nucleotides: 8. This CDR3 spans 15 amino acids. CDR1 SGHTA and CDR2 FQGNSA come from the germline V gene.

The chain joins TRBV7-2 to TRBJ1-1, with D unresolved. Germline V gene sequence: CDR1 SGHTA, CDR2 FQGNSA. This CDR3 has 15 amino acids. Deletions cut 1 base from V and 6 bases from J, with 15 bases between. CDR3 DNA sequence: TGTGCCAGCAGCTTAGACTCTTCGGGTTTGGCTGAAGCTTTCTTT. It translates to CASSLDSSGLAEAFF.

The rearrangement links TRBV14 to TRBJ2-1; possibly TRBD2 for D (6 bases). This CDR3 has 15 residues. V was clipped by 2 bases and J by 0 bases, with 8 bases between them. Germline CDR1 is SGHDN and CDR2 is FVKESK. In DNA form, the CDR3 reads TGTGCCAGCAGCCAAATAGCGGCCTCCTACAATGAGCAGTTCTTC. This gives the protein CASSQIAASYNEQFF.